The following is a TCR beta chain sequence with its context. Its antigen is currently unknown. This record comes from a study of T cell repertoires in cytomegalovirus infection. Study as a whole: Through public TCR beta signatures, both CMV infection and matching HLA type were indicated.

Findings and limits, study-wide: The response measured ex vivo was dominated by TCR beta clonotypes (HLA-C-restricted and CMV-specific).

Using its own MiXCR run on the reads, TCRdb lists one record per CDR3 protein. The repertoire holds some 800,000 distinct CDR3 sequences, with 32% as singletons. Germline loops: CDR1 MNHNS, CDR2 SASEGT. CDR3 length equals 14 residues. Trimming pared 6 bases from V and 4 bases from J, leaving 15 bases between. This material consisted of cultured CD8+ T cells from PBMCs, taken from culture after CMV antigen stimulation. The TCR sequence derives from a human donor in good health (CMV status not recorded). Some clones in this sample may be carry-over from other donors' samples. The chain joins TRBV6-1 to TRBJ2-5; tentatively, D is TRBD2 (6 bases). In DNA, the CDR3 is TGTGCCAGCAGCTGGGGGGTAATAGGAGAGACCCAGTACTTC. Translation: CASSWGVIGETQYF.